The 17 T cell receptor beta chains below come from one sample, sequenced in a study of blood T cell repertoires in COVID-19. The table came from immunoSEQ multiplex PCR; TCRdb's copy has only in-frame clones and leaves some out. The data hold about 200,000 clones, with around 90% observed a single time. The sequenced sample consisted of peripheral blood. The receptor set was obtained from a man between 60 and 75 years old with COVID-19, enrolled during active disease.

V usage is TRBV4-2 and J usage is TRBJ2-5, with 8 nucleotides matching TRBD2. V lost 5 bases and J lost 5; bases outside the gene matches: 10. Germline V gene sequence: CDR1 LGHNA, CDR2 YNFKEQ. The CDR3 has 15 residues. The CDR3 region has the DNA TGTGCCAGCAGCGGAGGACTAGCCAAAGGGGAGACCCAGTACTTC. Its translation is CASSGGLAKGETQYF.

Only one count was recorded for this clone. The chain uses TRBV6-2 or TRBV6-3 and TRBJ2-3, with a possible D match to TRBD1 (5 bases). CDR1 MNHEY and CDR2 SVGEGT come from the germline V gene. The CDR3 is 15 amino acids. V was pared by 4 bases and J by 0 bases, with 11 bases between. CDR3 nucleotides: TGTGCCAGCAGTTTAAGGGGCCCCAGCACAGATACGCAGTATTTT. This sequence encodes CASSLRGPSTDTQYF.

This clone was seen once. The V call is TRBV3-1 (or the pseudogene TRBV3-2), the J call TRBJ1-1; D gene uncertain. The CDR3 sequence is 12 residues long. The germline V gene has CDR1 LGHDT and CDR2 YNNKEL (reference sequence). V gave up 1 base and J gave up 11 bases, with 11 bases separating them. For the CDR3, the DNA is TGTGCCAGCAGCCAAGTCCCCGTCGGGGCTTTCTTT. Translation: CASSQVPVGAFF.

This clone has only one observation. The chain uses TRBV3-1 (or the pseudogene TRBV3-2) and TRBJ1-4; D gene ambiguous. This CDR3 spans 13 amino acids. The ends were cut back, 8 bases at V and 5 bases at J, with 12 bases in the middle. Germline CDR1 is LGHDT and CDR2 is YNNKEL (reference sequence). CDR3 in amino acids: CASRYGINEKLFF. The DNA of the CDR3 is TGTGCCAGCCGCTACGGTATAAATGAAAAACTGTTTTTT.

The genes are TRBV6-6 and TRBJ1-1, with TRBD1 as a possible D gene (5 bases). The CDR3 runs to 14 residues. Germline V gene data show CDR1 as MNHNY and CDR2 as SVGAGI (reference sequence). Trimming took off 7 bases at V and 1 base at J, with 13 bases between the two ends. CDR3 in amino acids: CASTPGGSNTEAFF. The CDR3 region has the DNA TGTGCCAGCACCCCCGGGGGTTCGAACACTGAAGCTTTCTTT.

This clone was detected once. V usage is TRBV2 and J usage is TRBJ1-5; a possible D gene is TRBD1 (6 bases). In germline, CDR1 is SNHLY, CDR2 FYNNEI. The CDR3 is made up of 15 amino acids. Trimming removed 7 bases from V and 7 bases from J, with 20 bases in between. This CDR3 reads CASNPRWGQGQPQHF. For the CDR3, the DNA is TGTGCCAGCAACCCTCGGTGGGGGCAAGGGCAGCCCCAGCATTTT.

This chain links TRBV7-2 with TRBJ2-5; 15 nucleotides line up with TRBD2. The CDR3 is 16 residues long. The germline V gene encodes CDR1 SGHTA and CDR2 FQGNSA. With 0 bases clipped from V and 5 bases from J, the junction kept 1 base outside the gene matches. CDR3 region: CASSLAGLAGGETQYF. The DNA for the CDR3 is TGTGCCAGCAGCTTAGCGGGACTAGCGGGAGGTGAGACCCAGTACTTC.

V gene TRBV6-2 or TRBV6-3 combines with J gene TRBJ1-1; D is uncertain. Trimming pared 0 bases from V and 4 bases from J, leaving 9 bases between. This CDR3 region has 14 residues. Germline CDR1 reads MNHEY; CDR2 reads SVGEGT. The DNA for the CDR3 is TGTGCCAGCAGTTACTCAGCTGGTGTCACTGAAGCTTTCTTT. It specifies CASSYSAGVTEAFF.

The CDR3 DNA follows: TGTGCCAGCAGCGTAGGTGGGCCTCGGGGCTATGGCTACACCTTC. This codes for CASSVGGPRGYGYTF. The gene calls are TRBV9 and TRBJ1-2; D ambiguous. Per germline, CDR1 SGDLS and CDR2 YYNGEE. The CDR3 has 15 residues. V was cut by 0 bases and J by 4 bases, with 13 bases left in between.

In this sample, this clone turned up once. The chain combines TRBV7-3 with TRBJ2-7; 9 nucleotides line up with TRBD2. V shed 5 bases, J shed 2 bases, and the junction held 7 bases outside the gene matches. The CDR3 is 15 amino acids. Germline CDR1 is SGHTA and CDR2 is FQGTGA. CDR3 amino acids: CASSPQRGAPYEQYF. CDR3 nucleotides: TGTGCCAGCAGCCCGCAGCGGGGGGCCCCCTACGAGCAGTACTTC. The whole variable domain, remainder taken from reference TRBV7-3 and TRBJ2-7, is GAGVSQTPSNKVTEKGKYVELRCDPISGHTALYWYRQSLGQGPEFLIYFQGTGAADDSGLPNDRFFAVRPEGSVSTLKIQRTERGDSAVYLCASSPQRGAPYEQYFGPGTRLTVT.

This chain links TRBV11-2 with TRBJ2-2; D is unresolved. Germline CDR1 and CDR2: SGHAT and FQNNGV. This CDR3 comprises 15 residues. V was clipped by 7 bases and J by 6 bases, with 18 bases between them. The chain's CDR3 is CASTQTEVKAGELFF. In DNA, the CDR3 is TGTGCCAGCACCCAAACTGAGGTCAAGGCCGGGGAGCTGTTTTTT.

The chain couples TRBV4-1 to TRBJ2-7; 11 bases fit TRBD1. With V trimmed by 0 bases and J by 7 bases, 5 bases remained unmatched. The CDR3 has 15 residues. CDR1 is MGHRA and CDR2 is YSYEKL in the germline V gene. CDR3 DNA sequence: TGCGCCAGCAGCCAAGATGGGACAGGGGGTCTTGAGCAGTACTTC. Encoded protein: CASSQDGTGGLEQYF.

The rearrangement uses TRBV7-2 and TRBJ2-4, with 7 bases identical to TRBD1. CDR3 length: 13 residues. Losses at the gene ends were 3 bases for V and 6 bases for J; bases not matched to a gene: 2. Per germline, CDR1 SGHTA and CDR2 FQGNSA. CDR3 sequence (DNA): TGTGCCAGCAGCTTGGGGACAGTAAACATTCAGTACTTC. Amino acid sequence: CASSLGTVNIQYF.

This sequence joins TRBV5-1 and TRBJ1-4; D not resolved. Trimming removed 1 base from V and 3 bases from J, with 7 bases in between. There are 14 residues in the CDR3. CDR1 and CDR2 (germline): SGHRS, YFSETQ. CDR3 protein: CASSLSGSNEKLFF. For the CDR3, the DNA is TGCGCCAGCAGCTTGTCGGGGTCTAATGAAAAACTGTTTTTT.

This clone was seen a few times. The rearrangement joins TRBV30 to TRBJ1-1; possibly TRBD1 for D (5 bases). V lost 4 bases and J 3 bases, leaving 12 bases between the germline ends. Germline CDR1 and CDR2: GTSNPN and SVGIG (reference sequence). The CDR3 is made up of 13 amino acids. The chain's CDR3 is CAWTGNPHTEAFF. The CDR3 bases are TGTGCCTGGACAGGGAACCCCCACACTGAAGCTTTCTTT.

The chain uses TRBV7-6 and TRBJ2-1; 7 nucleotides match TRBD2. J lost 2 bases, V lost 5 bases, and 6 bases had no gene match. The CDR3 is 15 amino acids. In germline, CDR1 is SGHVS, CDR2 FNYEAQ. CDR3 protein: CASSQSGAAYNEQFF. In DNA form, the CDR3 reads TGTGCCAGCAGCCAAAGCGGGGCAGCCTACAATGAGCAGTTCTTC.

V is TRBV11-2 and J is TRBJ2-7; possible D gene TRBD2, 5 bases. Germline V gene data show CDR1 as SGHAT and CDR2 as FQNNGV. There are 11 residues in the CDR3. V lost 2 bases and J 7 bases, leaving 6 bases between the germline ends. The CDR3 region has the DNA TGTGCCAGCAGCTTAAGAGGGGAGCAGTACTTC. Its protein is CASSLRGEQYF. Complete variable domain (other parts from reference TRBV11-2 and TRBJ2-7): EAGVAQSPRYKIIEKRQSVAFWCNPISGHATLYWYQQILGQGPKLLIQFQNNGVVDDSQLPKDRFSAERLKGVDSTLKIQPAKLEDSAVYLCASSLRGEQYFGPGTRLTVT.